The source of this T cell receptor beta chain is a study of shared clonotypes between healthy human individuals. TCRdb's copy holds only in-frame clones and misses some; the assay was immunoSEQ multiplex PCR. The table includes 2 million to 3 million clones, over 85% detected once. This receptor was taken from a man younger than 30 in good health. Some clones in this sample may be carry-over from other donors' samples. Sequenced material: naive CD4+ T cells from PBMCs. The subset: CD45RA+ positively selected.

CDR3 nucleotide sequence: TGTGCCAGCAGTGCGTTGGACGGCTATGGCTACACCTTC. It codes for CASSALDGYGYTF. The chain carries TRBV25-1 and TRBJ1-2; the D is unclear. CDR1 is MGHDK and CDR2 is SYGVNS in the germline V gene. The CDR3 extends over 13 amino acids. Trimming took 4 bases from V and 4 from J, leaving 10 bases between them.